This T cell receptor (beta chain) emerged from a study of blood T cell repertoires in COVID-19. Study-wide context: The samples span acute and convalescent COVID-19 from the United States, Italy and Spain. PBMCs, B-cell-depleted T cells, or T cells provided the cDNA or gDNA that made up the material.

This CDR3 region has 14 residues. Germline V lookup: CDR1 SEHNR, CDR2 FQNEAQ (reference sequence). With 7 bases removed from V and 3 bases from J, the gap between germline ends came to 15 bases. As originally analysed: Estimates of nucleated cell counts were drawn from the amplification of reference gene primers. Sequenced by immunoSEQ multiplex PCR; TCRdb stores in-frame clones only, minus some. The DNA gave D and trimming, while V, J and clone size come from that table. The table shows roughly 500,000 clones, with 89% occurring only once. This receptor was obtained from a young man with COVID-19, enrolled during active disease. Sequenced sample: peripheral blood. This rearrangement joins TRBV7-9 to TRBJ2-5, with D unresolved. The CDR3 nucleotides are TGTGCCAGCACCTTGGGCTTTTCGGAAGAGACCCAGTACTTC. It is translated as CASTLGFSEETQYF.